This T cell receptor (beta chain) was captured in a study of blood T cell repertoires in COVID-19. Study information: Both acute and convalescent COVID-19 samples were obtained from the United States, Italy and Spain. PBMCs, B-cell-depleted T cells, or T cells were the source of the cDNA or gDNA that made up the material.

In the authors' workflow: Reference gene primer amplification yielded estimated nucleated cell counts. TCRdb keeps only in-frame clones here, not all; method: immunoSEQ multiplex PCR. D and trimming were read from the DNA, whereas the V and J calls and clone size are those reported in that table. Among around 70,000 clones, more than 75% were seen once, and the ten largest hold approximately 11%. The V and J ends lost 5 bases and 10 bases respectively, with 21 bases between them. The CDR3 consists of 15 residues. Germline V gene data show CDR1 as LNHDA and CDR2 as SQIVND (reference sequence). This rearrangement joins TRBV19 to TRBJ1-5; D is perhaps TRBD1 (5 bases). The sequenced sample was peripheral blood. This sequence was found in a woman in her late teens or twenties with acute or convalescent COVID-19. DNA of the CDR3: TGTGCCAGTAGTCTATTGCGTGGAGGGGTCAACCCCCAGCATTTT. This codes for CASSLLRGGVNPQHF.